This TCR beta chain was observed in a study of T cell responses to AZD1222 COVID-19 vaccine. The V gene lost 7 bases and the J gene lost 3 bases, with 12 bases spanning the gap. Germline CDR1 MNHEY, CDR2 SVGAGI. CDR3 length: 13 residues. Libraries were prepared by immunoSEQ multiplex PCR; TCRdb keeps only in-frame clonotypes and omits some of them. In the table there are approximately 140,000 clones, 75% to 95% of which are singletons. This sample comprised peripheral blood, obtained 28 days after the second AZD1222 dose. The clonotype originates from an adult who received the AZD1222 COVID-19 vaccine. This sequence joins TRBV6-5 and TRBJ1-1, with D possibly matching TRBD1 (5 bases). This CDR3 reads CASTRDGHTEAFF. The CDR3 DNA sequence: TGTGCCAGCACACGGGACGGTCACACTGAAGCTTTCTTT.